This paragraph covers one T cell receptor beta chain sequence. The specificity of this receptor is unknown. Base qualities are not at hand, and no much larger clone is one base apart. This record belongs to a study of blood T cell repertoires in COVID-19 (dated by TCRdb to the early 2020s). With regard to the full study: The collaborator samples originated in the United States, Italy and Spain and spanned the acute and convalescent phases of COVID-19. Where available, HLA class I and class II types were obtained from metadata supplied by the sample provider rather than from assay-based typing. Samples were obtained from the ongoing ImmuneRACE study (first 160 participants) and from about 1,300 subjects provided by 6 global collaborators. The material from the prospective study consisted of cDNA or gDNA derived from T cells, B-cell-depleted T cells, or PBMCs. Deeply sampled blood TCRbeta repertoires from subjects exposed to, actively infected with, or recovered from COVID-19 were included in the dataset. A freely available public database, intended as a resource for researchers studying the immune response to SARS-CoV-2, is where the repertoires were released. Nearly every sample came with metadata listing a de-identified subject ID, COVID-19 status, age in years and sex.

Deletion took 5 bases off V and 3 bases off J, with a span of 13 bases between the germline ends. The CDR3 has 14 amino acids, counting the end cysteine and phenylalanine. Only the CDR3 part of the read is kept: 42 bases, read in frame from the first base. In the germline V gene (reference sequence), CDR1 corresponds to LNHDA and CDR2 to SQIVND. Whole blood was collected in K2EDTA tubes by collaborating institutions according to the institutions' own protocols. For TCRbeta analysis, collaborator samples were shipped as frozen whole blood, as isolated PBMCs, or as DNA extracted from either sample type. The immunoSEQ Assay, a bias-controlled multiplex PCR, was used to amplify TCRbeta CDR3 regions from genomic DNA. The original pipeline was this. The number of nucleated cells in each sample was estimated from the amplification of reference gene primers within the assay. To quantify the absolute abundance of each unique TCRbeta CDR3 rearrangement, sequence reads were collapsed and filtered. For each sample, productive Simpson clonality was calculated as the square root of Simpson's diversity index across productive rearrangements. TCRdb stores this immuneACCESS table with in-frame sequences only. Part of the clones is absent; in the studies checked, under half of the shortfall reflects unresolved V genes, and no reason is known for the rest. The V and J calls and the clone size are those of that table, but D and trimming were determined from the DNA. Here the sample has around 41,000 clones; about 91% occur a single time. The ten largest clones take up about 15% of the sample.

The research as a whole found: Clinical and demographic metadata were provided uncurated, with the amount varying by source and participant.

The TCR originated in a woman aged 25 to 39 in a cohort sampled during active COVID-19. The rearrangement joined TRBV19 to TRBJ2-5; the D segment could be TRBD1, given 6 matching bases. Sequenced sample: peripheral blood. CDR3 protein: CASSPRGGEETQYF. Read as DNA, the sequence is TGTGCCAGTAGTCCCCGAGGGGGTGAAGAGACCCAGTACTTC. The full variable domain, with segments outside the CDR3 supplied by the reference TRBV19 and TRBJ2-5 proteins, appears as DGGITQSPKYLFRKEGQNVTLSCEQNLNHDAMYWYRQDPGQGLRLIYYSQIVNDFQKGDIAEGYSVSREKKESFPLTVTSAQKNPTAFYLCASSPRGGEETQYFGPGTRLLVL.